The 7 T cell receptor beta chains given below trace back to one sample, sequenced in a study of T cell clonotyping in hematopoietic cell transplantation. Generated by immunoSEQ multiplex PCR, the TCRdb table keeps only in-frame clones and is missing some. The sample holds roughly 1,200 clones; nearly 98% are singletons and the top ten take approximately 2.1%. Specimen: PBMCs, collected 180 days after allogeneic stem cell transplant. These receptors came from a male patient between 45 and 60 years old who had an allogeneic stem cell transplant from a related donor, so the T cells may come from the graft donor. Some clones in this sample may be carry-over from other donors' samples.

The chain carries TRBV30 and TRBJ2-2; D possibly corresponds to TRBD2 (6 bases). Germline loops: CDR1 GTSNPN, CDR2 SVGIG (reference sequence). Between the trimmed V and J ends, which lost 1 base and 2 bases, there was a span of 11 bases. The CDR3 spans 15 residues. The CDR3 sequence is CAWSGSGANTGELFF. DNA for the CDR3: TGTGCCTGGAGTGGCTCGGGAGCCAACACCGGGGAGCTGTTTTTT.

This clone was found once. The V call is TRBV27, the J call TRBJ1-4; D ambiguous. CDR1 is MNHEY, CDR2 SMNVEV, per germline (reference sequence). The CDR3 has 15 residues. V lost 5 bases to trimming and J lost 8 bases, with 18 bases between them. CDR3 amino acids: CASSPPAAGREKLFF. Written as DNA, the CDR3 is TGTGCCAGCAGTCCTCCGGCAGCTGGGAGGGAAAAACTGTTTTTT.

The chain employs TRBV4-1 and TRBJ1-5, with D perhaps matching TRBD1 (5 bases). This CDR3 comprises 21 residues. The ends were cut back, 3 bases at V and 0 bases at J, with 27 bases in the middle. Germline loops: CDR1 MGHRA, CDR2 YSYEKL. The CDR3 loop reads CASSHRSLRDRGNSSNQPQHF. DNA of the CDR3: TGCGCCAGCAGCCATCGAAGCTTAAGAGACAGAGGAAATTCTAGCAATCAGCCCCAGCATTTT.

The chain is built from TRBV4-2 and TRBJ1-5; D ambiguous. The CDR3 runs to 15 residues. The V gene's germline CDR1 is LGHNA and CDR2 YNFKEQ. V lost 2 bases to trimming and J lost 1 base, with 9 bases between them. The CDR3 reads CASSQQARSNQPQHF. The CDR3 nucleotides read TGTGCCAGCAGCCAACAGGCTCGCAGCAATCAGCCCCAGCATTTT.

In DNA, the CDR3 is TGTGCCAGCAGCTTAATAGGGACAGGGGGCGCTGGGGCCAACGTCCTGACTTTC. Encoded protein: CASSLIGTGGAGANVLTF. The chain couples TRBV9 to TRBJ2-6; TRBD1 matches at 12 bases. Trimming cost V 4 bases and J 2 bases; bases outside gene matches: 7. The CDR3 sequence is 18 residues long. Germline V gene lookup returns CDR1 SGDLS and CDR2 YYNGEE.

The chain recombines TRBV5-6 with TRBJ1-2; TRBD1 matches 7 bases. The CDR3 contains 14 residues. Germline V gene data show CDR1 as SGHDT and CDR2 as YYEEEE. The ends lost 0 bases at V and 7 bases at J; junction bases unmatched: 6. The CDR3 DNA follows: TGTGCCAGCAGCTTGGGAGGGGGCTCTGGTGGCTACACCTTC. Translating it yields CASSLGGGSGGYTF.

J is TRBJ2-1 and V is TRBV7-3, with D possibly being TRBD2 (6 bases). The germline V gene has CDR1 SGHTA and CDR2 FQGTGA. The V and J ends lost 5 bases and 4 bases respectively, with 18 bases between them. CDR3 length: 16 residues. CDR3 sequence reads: CASSPNPGLRYNEQFF. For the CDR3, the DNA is TGTGCCAGCAGCCCCAACCCGGGACTCCGATACAATGAGCAGTTCTTC.